These 29 T cell receptor beta chains originate from one sample sequenced in a study of OX40 agonist ivuxolimab in advanced cancers. The table came from immunoSEQ multiplex PCR; TCRdb's copy has only in-frame clones and leaves some out. Seen here are about 67,000 clones, roughly 84% observed once, and the top ten hold around 0.68%. The specimen comprised CD4+ or CD8+ T cells sorted from blood, sampled in a trial of the OX40 agonist ivuxolimab. Source of these receptors: an adult with an advanced solid tumor such as melanoma, head and neck, liver or kidney cancer.

Here the CDR3 reads CASRISLSSYNEQFF. CDR3 nucleotide sequence: TGTGCCAGTAGAATATCACTGAGCTCCTACAATGAGCAGTTCTTC. The gene calls are TRBV19 and TRBJ2-1; D is unclear. From germline, CDR1 is LNHDA and CDR2 SQIVND (reference sequence). The CDR3 has 15 residues. Trimming removed 6 bases at V and 0 bases at J, with 12 bases between.

The chain joins TRBV6-4 to TRBJ1-5, with 9 positions matching TRBD1. The CDR3 is made up of 15 amino acids. The ends lost 3 bases at V and 6 bases at J; junction bases unmatched: 6. Germline V lookup: CDR1 MRHNA, CDR2 SNTAGT. The CDR3: CASSEWGGQGQPQHF. In DNA form, the CDR3 reads TGTGCCAGCAGTGAGTGGGGGGGACAGGGTCAGCCCCAGCATTTT.

With regard to this clone: The same CDR3 also results from other DNA sequences found in this sample. The rearrangement links TRBV7-2 to TRBJ1-1; the D gene is possibly TRBD1 (6 bases). Germline CDR1 and CDR2: SGHTA and FQGNSA. This CDR3 contains 13 residues. V gave up 3 bases and J gave up 1 base, with 6 bases separating them. The CDR3 reads CASSLDRNTEAFF. The CDR3 DNA reads as TGTGCCAGCAGCTTGGACAGGAACACTGAAGCTTTCTTT.

The chain carries TRBV5-1 and TRBJ1-2; 9 bases map to TRBD1. Germline CDR1 SGHRS, CDR2 YFSETQ. J was trimmed by 6 bases and V by 0 bases; bases with no gene match: 12. The CDR3 runs to 17 residues. CDR3 region: CASSLEGQGLKIDGYTF. The CDR3 coding sequence is TGCGCCAGCAGCTTGGAGGGACAGGGACTTAAAATCGATGGCTACACCTTC.

V usage is TRBV11-3 and J usage is TRBJ2-3, with TRBD2 matching 7 bases. Unmatched junction bases numbered 2, after V lost 3 bases and J lost 8 bases. From germline, CDR1 is SGHNT and CDR2 YENEEA. This CDR3 comprises 12 residues. CDR3: CASSFSGGTQYF. The CDR3 region has the DNA TGTGCCAGCAGCTTCTCGGGAGGTACGCAGTATTTT.

This chain uses TRBV4-1 with TRBJ2-5; D uncertain. This CDR3 contains 11 residues. CDR1 is MGHRA, CDR2 YSYEKL, per germline. V lost 6 bases to trimming and J lost 4 bases, with 6 bases between them. The CDR3 sequence is CASRGSETQYF. CDR3 coding DNA: TGCGCCAGCAGGGGGTCAGAGACCCAGTACTTC.

This chain joins TRBV28 and TRBJ1-5; no clear D gene. CDR3 length equals 17 residues. Looked up from germline, CDR1 is MDHEN and CDR2 is SYDVKM. V was shortened by 4 bases and J by 3 bases, with 19 bases between the two germline ends. The CDR3: CASSSPGVRLSNQPQHF. The CDR3 DNA reads as TGTGCCAGCAGTTCTCCCGGGGTGCGATTGTCCAATCAGCCCCAGCATTTT.

This clone was counted once. The chain joins TRBV10-3 to TRBJ2-7, with a weak D call TRBD2 (6 bases). This CDR3 comprises 12 residues. Germline V gene lookup returns CDR1 ENHRY and CDR2 SYGVKD. V lost 6 bases, J lost 7 bases, and 13 bases lay in between. CDR3 nucleotides: TGTGCCATCAGGGGGACTGCGCAAGAGCAGTACTTC. Protein sequence: CAIRGTAQEQYF.

This chain uses TRBV18 with TRBJ1-4; 7 bases align to TRBD1. The CDR3 has 15 residues. Germline V gene sequence: CDR1 KGHSH, CDR2 LQKENI. Trimming at V came to 5 bases and at J to 3 bases, leaving 6 bases not matched to a gene. Written as DNA, the CDR3 is TGTGCCAGCTCATCCCGACAGGGTCCTAATGAAAAACTGTTTTTT. It yields the protein CASSSRQGPNEKLFF.

V and J are TRBV19 and TRBJ1-6, with D unresolved. Per germline, CDR1 LNHDA and CDR2 SQIVND (reference sequence). The V gene lost 1 base and the J gene lost 1 base, with 5 bases spanning the gap. The CDR3 consists of 15 residues. The CDR3 sequence: CASSIGGSYNSPLHF. In DNA, the CDR3 is TGTGCCAGTAGTATAGGGGGATCCTATAATTCACCCCTCCACTTT. Using reference TRBV19 and TRBJ1-6 for the parts outside the CDR3, the full variable domain is DGGITQSPKYLFRKEGQNVTLSCEQNLNHDAMYWYRQDPGQGLRLIYYSQIVNDFQKGDIAEGYSVSREKKESFPLTVTSAQKNPTAFYLCASSIGGSYNSPLHFGNGTRLTVT.

This clone was seen many times. The CDR3 DNA reads TGTGCCAGCAGCTTAGTTGTGACAGGGCGTGGCTACACCTTC. Translation: CASSLVVTGRGYTF. This chain links TRBV11-2 with TRBJ1-2, with 7 bases matching TRBD1. This CDR3 has 14 residues. Losses at the gene ends were 1 base for V and 7 bases for J; bases not matched to a gene: 6. Germline lookup yields CDR1 SGHAT and CDR2 FQNNGV. The full variable domain, rest sourced from reference TRBV11-2 and TRBJ1-2, is EAGVAQSPRYKIIEKRQSVAFWCNPISGHATLYWYQQILGQGPKLLIQFQNNGVVDDSQLPKDRFSAERLKGVDSTLKIQPAKLEDSAVYLCASSLVVTGRGYTFGSGTRLTVV.

The V call is TRBV6-5, the J call TRBJ1-1, with a possible D match to TRBD1 (6 bases). V lost 8 bases and J 0 bases, leaving 16 bases between the germline ends. This CDR3 spans 15 amino acids. Germline V CDR1 and CDR2: MNHEY, SVGAGI. CDR3 sequence reads: CASLTIRGMNTEAFF. For the CDR3, the DNA is TGTGCCAGCCTTACCATCAGGGGAATGAACACTGAAGCTTTCTTT.

V usage is TRBV7-2 and J usage is TRBJ1-1; D is uncertain. CDR1 and CDR2 from the germline V gene are SGHTA and FQGNSA. The CDR3 has 12 amino acids. Trimming took 0 bases from V and 8 from J, leaving 7 bases between them. The CDR3 reads CASSLASGEAFF. The CDR3 bases are TGTGCCAGCAGCTTAGCCTCGGGGGAAGCTTTCTTT.

The chain has TRBV19 and TRBJ1-1; TRBD1 is a possible D gene (5 bases). Germline V gene data show CDR1 as LNHDA and CDR2 as SQIVND (reference sequence). Trimming took off 4 bases at V and 3 bases at J, with 12 bases between the two ends. The length of the CDR3 is 14 residues. The DNA for the CDR3 is TGTGCCAGTAGTAGCATCGGGGGGGACACTGAAGCTTTCTTT. The encoded protein is CASSSIGGDTEAFF.

The rearrangement uses TRBV2 and TRBJ2-3, with D perhaps being TRBD1 or TRBD2 (5 bases each). This CDR3 spans 15 amino acids. From germline, CDR1 is SNHLY and CDR2 FYNNEI. V lost 6 bases, J lost 1 base, and 14 bases lay in between. CDR3 sequence: CASRGVALGTDTQYF. In DNA form, the CDR3 reads TGTGCCAGCAGGGGGGTCGCCCTTGGCACAGATACGCAGTATTTT. The full variable domain, with the rest looked up from reference TRBV2 and TRBJ2-3, is EPEVTQTPSHQVTQMGQEVILRCVPISNHLYFYWYRQILGQKVEFLVSFYNNEISEKSEIFDDQFSVERPDGSNFTLKIRSTKLEDSAMYFCASRGVALGTDTQYFGPGTRLTVL.

The gene calls are TRBV19 and TRBJ1-3; unclear D gene. The CDR3 totals 19 residues. Trimming took 3 bases from V and 3 from J, leaving 24 bases between them. CDR1 and CDR2 (germline): LNHDA, SQIVND (reference sequence). The CDR3 DNA sequence: TGTGCCAGTAGTATTGTGGAACGCGGTCGACACCTTCTTGGAAACACCATATATTTT. It encodes CASSIVERGRHLLGNTIYF.

V and J are TRBV4-1 and TRBJ2-7; D tentatively reads TRBD1 or TRBD2 (5 bases each). V shed 0 bases and J shed 3 bases, with 12 bases lying between them. The CDR3 spans 15 residues. From germline, CDR1 is MGHRA and CDR2 YSYEKL. CDR3 sequence: CASSQDYRGLYEQYF. The DNA of the CDR3 is TGCGCCAGCAGCCAAGATTACCGGGGCCTCTACGAGCAGTACTTC.

This clone was counted once. The chain couples TRBV29-1 to TRBJ1-5; 9 positions agree with TRBD1. With 7 bases clipped from V and 4 bases from J, the junction kept 2 bases outside the gene matches. Germline assignment: CDR1 SQVTM and CDR2 ANQGSEA. The CDR3 runs to 12 residues. Written as DNA, the CDR3 is TGCAGCGCCGGGACAGGGAATCAGCCCCAGCATTTT. Encoded protein: CSAGTGNQPQHF.

The chain couples TRBV10-3 to TRBJ1-2; 7 positions agree with TRBD1. J gave up 2 bases and V 10 bases, and 10 bases lay outside the gene matches. The CDR3 is 14 amino acids. Germline values: CDR1 ENHRY, CDR2 SYGVKD. The CDR3 spells CATRAGTVNYGYTF. The CDR3, as DNA: TGTGCCACCAGAGCCGGGACAGTGAACTATGGCTACACCTTC.

This rearrangement joins TRBV27 to TRBJ2-7; TRBD1 agrees at 7 bases. Germline CDR1 MNHEY, CDR2 SMNVEV (reference sequence). The trim removed 2 bases at V and 6 bases at J, leaving 1 base unmatched. There are 12 residues in the CDR3. Here the CDR3 reads CASSLHRGEQYF. CDR3 sequence (DNA): TGTGCCAGCAGTTTACACAGGGGCGAGCAGTACTTC.

The genes are TRBV7-3 and TRBJ2-2; TRBD1 aligns across 8 bases. Germline assignment: CDR1 SGHTA and CDR2 FQGTGA. This CDR3 region has 15 residues. V lost 2 bases and J lost 5; bases outside the gene matches: 4. The CDR3 nucleotides are TGTGCCAGCAGCTTAGGACAGGGTTGGACCGGGGAGCTGTTTTTT. Amino acid sequence: CASSLGQGWTGELFF. Full variable domain (rest looked up from reference TRBV7-3 and TRBJ2-2): GAGVSQTPSNKVTEKGKYVELRCDPISGHTALYWYRQSLGQGPEFLIYFQGTGAADDSGLPNDRFFAVRPEGSVSTLKIQRTERGDSAVYLCASSLGQGWTGELFFGEGSRLTVL.

The chain recombines TRBV28 with TRBJ1-4; D is uncertain. This CDR3 has 15 residues. V lost 4 bases and J lost 7, with 16 bases in between. Germline CDR1 MDHEN, CDR2 SYDVKM. CDR3 nucleotides: TGTGCCAGCAGTTCTACGTGGGGATGGAGTGAAAAACTGTTTTTT. Its protein product is CASSSTWGWSEKLFF.

The J gene is TRBJ1-2, the V gene TRBV4-1; D gene unclear. V was pared by 4 bases and J by 6 bases, with 18 bases between. In germline, CDR1 is MGHRA, CDR2 YSYEKL. The length of the CDR3 is 15 residues. DNA for the CDR3: TGCGCCAGCAGCCGAGAAAGTGAGGGCTCTCATGGCTACACCTTC. Its translation is CASSRESEGSHGYTF.

V gene TRBV18 combines with J gene TRBJ1-4; no firm D call. V was clipped by 3 bases and J by 5 bases, with 13 bases between them. CDR3 size: 15 residues. Germline CDR1 KGHSH, CDR2 LQKENI. The CDR3, as DNA: TGTGCCAGCTCACCCAGACGGGATCTGAATGAAAAACTGTTTTTT. It codes for CASSPRRDLNEKLFF.

The chain combines TRBV27 with TRBJ1-2; D not certain. Deletions cut 2 bases from V and 3 bases from J, with 10 bases between. This CDR3 contains 14 residues. Germline V gene sequence: CDR1 MNHEY, CDR2 SMNVEV (reference sequence). CDR3 sequence (DNA): TGTGCCAGCAGTTTAATCGGCACATACTATGGCTACACCTTC. Protein: CASSLIGTYYGYTF.

V gene TRBV19 combines with J gene TRBJ1-2; perhaps TRBD1 as D (6 bases). Trimming shortened V by 2 bases and J by 7 bases, and 23 bases separated the two germline ends. This CDR3 has 17 amino acids. Per germline, CDR1 LNHDA and CDR2 SQIVND (reference sequence). CDR3 DNA sequence: TGTGCCAGTAGTATATTGGGGGCCGGGGACGGCGGTGCTGGCTACACCTTC. It encodes CASSILGAGDGGAGYTF.

The CDR3 DNA reads TGCAGCGTTGATGGTTCCTACAATGAGCAGTTCTTC. Its protein product is CSVDGSYNEQFF. J is TRBJ2-1 and V is TRBV29-1; D call uncertain. This CDR3 is built from 12 residues. Trimming cost V 3 bases and J 1 base, with 4 bases left between them. Germline CDR1 reads SQVTM; CDR2 reads ANQGSEA.

This clone was detected once. The rearrangement uses TRBV6-5 and TRBJ1-1; D might be TRBD1 (5 bases). The germline gives CDR1 MNHEY, CDR2 SVGAGI. Trimming removed 6 bases at V and 6 bases at J, with 14 bases between. The CDR3 loop spans 13 amino acids. The CDR3 is CASRHNVGAEAFF. The CDR3, as DNA: TGTGCCAGCAGGCACAACGTGGGGGCTGAAGCTTTCTTT.

The V and J genes are TRBV7-2 and TRBJ2-5, with D perhaps TRBD1 (5 bases). The last part of the DNA fits TRBJ2-7 better; the J call may be wrong. The germline V gene has CDR1 SGHTA and CDR2 FQGNSA. This CDR3 contains 13 residues. In DNA form, the CDR3 reads TGTGCCAGCAGCTTAGGGACATTCTACGAGCAGTACTTC. Translating it yields CASSLGTFYEQYF.